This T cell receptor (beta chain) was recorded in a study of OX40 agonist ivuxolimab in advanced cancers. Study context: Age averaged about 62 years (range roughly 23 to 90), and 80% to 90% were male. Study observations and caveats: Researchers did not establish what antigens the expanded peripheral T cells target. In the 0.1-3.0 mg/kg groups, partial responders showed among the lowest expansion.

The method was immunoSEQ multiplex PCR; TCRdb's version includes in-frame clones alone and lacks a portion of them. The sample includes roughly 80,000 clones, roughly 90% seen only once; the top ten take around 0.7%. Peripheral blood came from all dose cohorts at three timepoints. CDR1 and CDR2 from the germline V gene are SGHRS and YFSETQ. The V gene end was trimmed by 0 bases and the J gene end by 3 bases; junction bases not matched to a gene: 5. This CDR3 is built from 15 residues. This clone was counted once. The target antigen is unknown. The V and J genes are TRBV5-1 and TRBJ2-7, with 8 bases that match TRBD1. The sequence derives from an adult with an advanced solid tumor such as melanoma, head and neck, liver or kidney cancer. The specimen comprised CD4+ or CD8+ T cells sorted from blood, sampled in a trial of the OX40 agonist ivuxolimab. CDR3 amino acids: CASSLGGTGFYEQYF. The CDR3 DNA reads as TGCGCCAGCAGCTTGGGCGGGACAGGATTCTACGAGCAGTACTTC.